The 15 T cell receptor beta chains in this list originate from one sample, sequenced in a study of shared T cell receptors in the human thymus. Profiling relied on immunoSEQ multiplex PCR, and the TCRdb table lists in-frame clones only, not all of them. The sample carries approximately 760,000 clones, 80% to 90% recorded once. This same sample was also taken into another study, of human thymus T cells.

Material for sequencing was thymocytes. These receptors were taken from a girl under three years old with a congenital heart defect.

This chain links TRBV7-6 with TRBJ2-2; 10 bases line up with TRBD2. The length of the CDR3 is 20 residues. Germline CDR1 is SGHVS and CDR2 is FNYEAQ. V shed 3 bases, J shed 3 bases, and the junction held 16 bases outside the gene matches. The CDR3 sequence is CASSFYYERGGSSDTGELFF. For the CDR3, the DNA is TGTGCCAGCAGCTTCTATTACGAGCGGGGGGGCTCTTCGGACACCGGGGAGCTGTTTTTT.

The rearrangement links TRBV10-3 to TRBJ2-5, with 13 bases lining up with TRBD2. The CDR3 is 19 amino acids. In germline, CDR1 is ENHRY, CDR2 SYGVKD. The ends lost 10 bases at V and 5 bases at J; junction bases unmatched: 22. The CDR3 DNA is TGTGCCACCCGTAGAACCGGGACTAGCGGGAAGAAGGTTGGCGAGACCCAGTACTTC. It yields the protein CATRRTGTSGKKVGETQYF.

The chain combines TRBV27 with TRBJ1-2, with D possibly being TRBD1 (5 bases). The CDR3 has 13 amino acids. With 6 bases removed from V and 8 bases from J, the gap between germline ends came to 16 bases. Germline CDR1 is MNHEY and CDR2 is SMNVEV (reference sequence). Here the CDR3 DNA reads TGTGCCAGCAGCTTCGATCAGGGAGGCGGCTACACCTTC. Encoded protein: CASSFDQGGGYTF.

The rearrangement links TRBV28 to TRBJ2-7; D may be TRBD2 (5 bases). Germline V gene data show CDR1 as MDHEN and CDR2 as SYDVKM. V lost 8 bases and J lost 1, with 9 bases in between. The CDR3 length is 12 residues. CDR3 nucleotide sequence: TGTGCCAGCGAGGGCAGGTCCTACGAGCAGTACTTC. It encodes CASEGRSYEQYF.

This chain joins TRBV7-3 and TRBJ2-1; D is perhaps TRBD2 (6 bases). CDR1 is SGHTA and CDR2 is FQGTGA in the germline V gene. The V end lost 5 bases, the J end lost 2 bases, and 16 bases lay between the germline ends. There are 16 residues in the CDR3. The CDR3 sequence is CASSVHGTPTYNEQFF. Written as DNA, the CDR3 is TGTGCCAGCAGCGTTCACGGGACTCCCACCTACAATGAGCAGTTCTTC.

The chain is built from TRBV4-3 and TRBJ2-4, with 7 bases matching TRBD1. Germline CDR1 is LGHNA and CDR2 is YSLEER. V dropped 1 base and J dropped 0; count of bases not matched to a gene: 15. The CDR3 is 20 residues long. The CDR3 DNA reads TGCGCCAGCAGCCAAGTTTCCCCCCCCGGGACAGATATAGCCAAAAACATTCAGTACTTC. It encodes CASSQVSPPGTDIAKNIQYF.

This rearrangement joins TRBV6-5 to TRBJ1-5; 7 bases agree with TRBD1. This CDR3 spans 15 amino acids. Germline V lookup: CDR1 MNHEY, CDR2 SVGAGI. Trimming cost V 0 bases and J 7 bases; bases outside gene matches: 6. CDR3 residues: CASSYSGGAGQPQHF. For the CDR3, the DNA is TGTGCCAGCAGTTACTCAGGGGGCGCCGGGCAGCCCCAGCATTTT.

The chain carries TRBV9 and TRBJ2-7, with 7 bases that match TRBD1. J gave up 2 bases and V 2 bases, and 7 bases lay outside the gene matches. The CDR3 loop spans 15 amino acids. Germline values: CDR1 SGDLS, CDR2 YYNGEE. The CDR3 DNA sequence: TGTGCCAGCAGCGTCCAACCGGGACAGCCCTACGAGCAGTACTTC. Translated, it gives CASSVQPGQPYEQYF.

The V and J genes are TRBV15 and TRBJ1-1; TRBD1 might be the D (5 bases). Germline lookup yields CDR1 LNHNV and CDR2 YYDKDF (reference sequence). Deletions cut 0 bases from V and 0 bases from J, with 26 bases between. The CDR3 sequence is 21 residues long. Here the CDR3 DNA reads TGTGCCACCAGCAGAGATTTTCGAGTGACGACGAGACAGATTTTGAACACTGAAGCTTTCTTT. As protein: CATSRDFRVTTRQILNTEAFF.

The chain uses TRBV2 and TRBJ2-5, with D maybe TRBD2 (6 bases). The CDR3 consists of 16 residues. V gave up 6 bases and J gave up 3 bases, with 20 bases separating them. Germline V gene lookup returns CDR1 SNHLY and CDR2 FYNNEI. The CDR3 nucleotides read TGTGCCAGCAGAGGTGGTCCGGGGGTGAAGAAAGAGACCCAGTACTTC. It translates to CASRGGPGVKKETQYF.

The genes are TRBV15 and TRBJ2-5; tentatively, D is TRBD2 (5 bases). Germline loops: CDR1 LNHNV, CDR2 YYDKDF (reference sequence). V was clipped by 3 bases and J by 0 bases, with 14 bases between them. The length of the CDR3 is 16 residues. The CDR3 DNA is TGTGCCACCAGCAGGGACGGGTCGGGGTACCAAGAGACCCAGTACTTC. It codes for CATSRDGSGYQETQYF. Together with reference TRBV15 and TRBJ2-5, the CDR3 gives the full variable domain: DAMVIQNPRYQVTQFGKPVTLSCSQTLNHNVMYWYQQKSSQAPKLLFHYYDKDFNNEADTPDNFQSRRPNTSFCFLDIRSPGLGDTAMYLCATSRDGSGYQETQYFGPGTRLLVL.

The chain is built from TRBV15 and TRBJ1-1; D ambiguous. V was trimmed by 1 base and J by 9 bases, leaving 15 bases between them. Germline V gene lookup returns CDR1 LNHNV and CDR2 YYDKDF (reference sequence). The CDR3 extends over 14 amino acids. Here the CDR3 DNA reads TGTGCCACCAGCAGAGTATCGTCAGCGCCCAAAGCTTTCTTT. Translated: CATSRVSSAPKAFF.

The chain is built from TRBV29-1 and TRBJ2-7; the D is unclear. Trimming cost V 7 bases and J 2 bases, with 15 bases left between them. The CDR3 has 13 residues. The germline V gene has CDR1 SQVTM and CDR2 ANQGSEA. The CDR3 loop reads CSAECLLPYEQYF. The CDR3 nucleotides read TGCAGCGCGGAGTGCCTTCTACCCTACGAGCAGTACTTC.

A note on this clone: This specimen includes other DNA sequences encoding the same CDR3. Here the CDR3 reads CATSRVVQGRNQPQHF. The DNA for the CDR3 is TGTGCCACCAGCAGAGTAGTACAGGGACGCAATCAGCCCCAGCATTTT. This chain joins TRBV15 and TRBJ1-5; a possible D gene is TRBD1 (6 bases). Germline CDR1 LNHNV, CDR2 YYDKDF (reference sequence). This CDR3 comprises 16 residues. The germline V and J ends were trimmed by 1 base and 2 bases, with 12 bases remaining between them.

The V gene is TRBV19, the J gene TRBJ2-2, with TRBD1 identical over 7 bases. Germline-derived CDR1 and CDR2 are LNHDA and SQIVND (reference sequence). The CDR3 sequence is 16 residues long. V was pared by 1 base and J by 7 bases, with 9 bases of the junction left unmatched. The CDR3 here is CASSIAGDRVGGELFF. DNA of the CDR3: TGTGCCAGTAGTATAGCTGGCGACAGGGTTGGCGGGGAGCTGTTTTTT.